This is a list of T cell receptor beta chains from one sample in a study of T-cell reconstitution after alpha-beta-depleted transplantation in children. TCRdb itself ran the PCR reads through MiXCR, one entry per CDR3 protein. The table has about 870,000 distinct CDR3 sequences, 16% seen once. The starting material was PBMCs, mostly from graft donor cells, obtained 360 days after TCRalphabeta/CD19-depleted stem cell transplant. The receptor source for this set is a male patient between 10 and 17 years old who had a stem cell transplant for acute lymphoblastic leukemia, so the T cells may come from the graft donor. The CDR3 runs from the conserved cysteine through the conserved F or W.

V,CDR3
TRBV18,CASSPAGGQNEQFF
TRBV20-1,CSASWTASEQYF
TRBV2,CASSALSSYNEQFF
TRBV7-2,CASSFGTSGTKTQYF
TRBV5-6,CASSFPHNYEQYF
TRBV5-1,CASSMDYPRDNEQFF
TRBV29-1,CSVEGGARHEQYF
TRBV11-2,CASSPRPPRASYNEQFF
TRBV28,CASSFLEGTMIELFF
TRBV7-8,CASSLALESGGNTGELFF
TRBV20-1,CSASRQHQETQYF
TRBV3-1,CASSQVPGLTYNEQFF
TRBV7-2,CASSRQGAQETQYF
TRBV4-1,CASSQPKWQETQYF
TRBV7-8,CASAGWVGSYEQYF
TRBV12-3/TRBV12-4,CASSPPRTELNTEAFF
TRBV5-1,CASSFRGSEAETQYF
TRBV12-3/TRBV12-4,CASSFGRGTFGLNQPQHF
TRBV6-1,CASSPSGSRETQYF
TRBV5-1,CASSPGHNSGANVLTF
TRBV6-5,CASRFTQGTNYGYTF
TRBV10-1,CASSESTGWEKLFF
TRBV10-2,CASSESTGTIRYEQYF
TRBV7-2,CASSLRSLAKNIQYF
TRBV12-3/TRBV12-4,CASSGTSGTQETQYF
TRBV5-1,CASSLGYSNTEAFF